These 28 T cell receptor beta chains were sequenced from one sample in a study of response to subunit inactivated influenza vaccine. TCRdb analysed the RT-PCR reads with MiXCR anew, one entry per CDR3 protein. The sample includes about 530,000 distinct CDR3 sequences, approximately 13% of them seen just once. The sample was PBMCs from blood, taken more than 35 days after vaccination. The receptors were sampled from a man aged 50 to 59 who received an inactivated influenza vaccine.

The chain joins TRBV4-3 to TRBJ1-6; perhaps TRBD1 as D (6 bases). Per germline, CDR1 LGHNA and CDR2 YSLEER. The ends were cut back, 1 base at V and 7 bases at J, with 11 bases in the middle. The CDR3 spans 15 residues. CDR3 DNA sequence: TGCGCCAGCAGCCAAGCTGGACAGTCAAATTCACCCCTCCACTTT. This sequence encodes CASSQAGQSNSPLHF.

There are a few counts of this clonotype. The chain uses TRBV5-4 and TRBJ2-1; D possibly uses TRBD1 or TRBD2 (5 bases each). With 0 bases removed from V and 3 bases from J, the gap between germline ends came to 10 bases. CDR3 size: 15 residues. Germline loops: CDR1 SGHNT, CDR2 YYREEE (reference sequence). The CDR3: CASSLASGHYNEQFF. For the CDR3, the DNA is TGTGCCAGCAGCTTGGCCAGCGGACACTACAATGAGCAGTTCTTC.

A few counts support this clonotype. This chain joins TRBV6-2 or TRBV6-3 and TRBJ2-1; a weak D match, TRBD2 (6 bases). Per germline, CDR1 MNHEY and CDR2 SVGEGT. V gave up 5 bases and J gave up 3 bases, with 14 bases separating them. CDR3 length: 15 amino acids. The CDR3 sequence: CASSPGRDGYNEQFF. Here the CDR3 DNA reads TGTGCCAGCAGTCCTGGGCGGGATGGCTACAATGAGCAGTTCTTC.

This clonotype was seen only a few times. V gene TRBV4-3 combines with J gene TRBJ2-1; D gene ambiguous. Germline assignment: CDR1 LGHNA and CDR2 YSLEER. V lost 0 bases, J lost 12 bases, and 12 bases lay in between. The CDR3 extends over 13 amino acids. CDR3 coding DNA: TGCGCCAGCAGCCAAGATCTGGGGATGGGGCAGTTCTTC. Protein product: CASSQDLGMGQFF.

This clonotype was observed a handful of times. The rearrangement joins TRBV9 to TRBJ2-1, with TRBD2 matching 9 bases. Germline assignment: CDR1 SGDLS and CDR2 YYNGEE. The CDR3 consists of 15 residues. V was pared by 3 bases and J by 7 bases, with 8 bases of the junction left unmatched. The CDR3 here is CASSETSGSRNEQFF. As DNA, the CDR3 is TGTGCCAGCAGCGAGACTAGCGGCTCGAGGAATGAGCAGTTCTTC.

This clonotype is a singleton in its sample. The V gene is TRBV7-8, the J gene TRBJ2-7, with a tentative D call TRBD1 (7 bases). Trimming removed 5 bases at V and 0 bases at J, with 17 bases between. Germline assignment: CDR1 SGHVS and CDR2 FQNEAQ. The CDR3 length is 16 residues. This CDR3 reads CASSPQGGLASYEQYF. The DNA for the CDR3 is TGTGCCAGCAGCCCCCAGGGGGGCCTAGCCTCCTACGAGCAGTACTTC.

This chain connects TRBV2 to TRBJ2-1; D gene ambiguous. V lost 8 bases and J 5 bases, leaving 13 bases between the germline ends. CDR3 size: 13 residues. Germline CDR1 reads SNHLY; CDR2 reads FYNNEI. The chain's CDR3 is CASAEFVNNEQFF. The CDR3, as DNA: TGTGCCAGCGCGGAGTTTGTCAACAATGAGCAGTTCTTC.

The rearrangement joins TRBV6-2 or TRBV6-3 to TRBJ2-5; TRBD1 matches 9 bases. With V trimmed by 5 bases and J by 4 bases, 8 bases remained unmatched. CDR3 length equals 15 residues. Germline V CDR1 and CDR2: MNHEY, SVGEGT. The CDR3 protein is CASSGTGSGGETQYF. The CDR3 region has the DNA TGTGCCAGCAGTGGGACAGGGAGCGGAGGAGAGACCCAGTACTTC.

This clonotype has a handful of counts. The chain recombines TRBV2 with TRBJ1-5; no definite D call. This CDR3 contains 15 residues. Germline values: CDR1 SNHLY, CDR2 FYNNEI. With 4 bases removed from V and 0 bases from J, the gap between germline ends came to 10 bases. Here the CDR3 DNA reads TGTGCCAGCAGTGTTTTGGCAGATAGCAATCAGCCCCAGCATTTT. It codes for CASSVLADSNQPQHF.

Worth noting for this clonotype: It may be a read error: a sequence one base away is much more abundant. The rearrangement joins TRBV24-1 to TRBJ2-1; D is undetermined. The V and J ends lost 7 bases and 5 bases respectively, with 14 bases between them. The CDR3 covers 14 residues. CDR1 is KGHDR and CDR2 is SFDVKD in the germline V gene. CDR3 protein: CATRDITSDNEQFF. The CDR3 coding sequence is TGTGCCACCAGAGATATAACCTCAGACAATGAGCAGTTCTTC.

The chain joins TRBV11-2 to TRBJ2-7, with 9 bases identical to TRBD2. CDR1 and CDR2 (germline): SGHAT, FQNNGV. The V gene end was trimmed by 5 bases and the J gene end by 7 bases; junction bases not matched to a gene: 12. The CDR3 spans 15 residues. DNA of the CDR3: TGTGCCAGCAGCCCACGCCTAGCGGGAATGGGAGAGCAGTACTTC. It encodes CASSPRLAGMGEQYF.

This clonotype was counted at least ten times. The CDR3 DNA sequence: TGCAGTGCTAGAGCAGGGGGAGACGAAAAACTGTTTTTT. Protein product: CSARAGGDEKLFF. The chain links TRBV20-1 to TRBJ1-4, with 7 bases identical to TRBD1. The trim removed 1 base at V and 8 bases at J, leaving 4 bases unmatched. The CDR3 covers 13 residues. The germline V gene has CDR1 DFQATT and CDR2 SNEGSKA (reference sequence).

The sample holds a few counts of this clonotype. This chain links TRBV10-3 with TRBJ1-2; D possibly corresponds to TRBD1 (5 bases). The germline CDR1 and CDR2 sequences are ENHRY and SYGVKD. V dropped 2 bases and J dropped 3 bases, with 10 bases sitting between them. The CDR3 contains 14 residues. The CDR3 loop reads CAISEQPGDYGYTF. CDR3 DNA: TGTGCCATCAGTGAGCAGCCGGGGGACTATGGCTACACCTTC.

Many counts were recorded for this clonotype. One junction end does not reproduce the germline sequence, and a read error may be involved. V and J are TRBV5-1 and TRBJ2-1, with D tentatively TRBD2 (5 bases). Germline CDR1 and CDR2: SGHRS and YFSETQ. CDR3 length: 11 residues. CDR3 sequence: CASSLGGEQFF. In nucleotides, the CDR3 is TGTGCCAGCAGTTTGGGCGGGGAGCAGTTCTTC.

This clonotype was counted at least ten times. The rearrangement joins TRBV29-1 to TRBJ2-3; TRBD2 agrees at 8 bases. The junction had 3 bases not matched to a gene; V was cut back by 7 bases and J by 3 bases. The CDR3 loop spans 12 amino acids. The V gene's germline CDR1 is SQVTM and CDR2 ANQGSEA. CDR3 in DNA: TGCAGCGCGGGACTAGAAACAGATACGCAGTATTTT. This sequence encodes CSAGLETDTQYF.

The genes are TRBV28 and TRBJ1-2; D remains ambiguous. This CDR3 spans 13 amino acids. V lost 5 bases, J lost 7 bases, and 14 bases lay in between. Germline values: CDR1 MDHEN, CDR2 SYDVKM. Here the CDR3 reads CASSLSSVAGYTF. DNA of the CDR3: TGTGCCAGCAGTCTATCTTCTGTAGCTGGCTACACCTTC.

There are a few counts of this clonotype. V gene TRBV7-2 combines with J gene TRBJ2-5, with no clear D. The V end was cut by 2 bases, the J end by 5 bases, with 15 bases between. Germline V gene sequence: CDR1 SGHTA, CDR2 FQGNSA. This CDR3 is 15 amino acids long. The CDR3 here is CASSLSIGEWETQYF. CDR3 DNA sequence: TGTGCCAGCAGCTTATCCATCGGAGAGTGGGAGACCCAGTACTTC. Full variable domain (rest looked up from reference TRBV7-2 and TRBJ2-5): GAGVSQSPSNKVTEKGKDVELRCDPISGHTALYWYRQSLGQGLEFLIYFQGNSAPDKSGLPSDRFSAERTGGSVSTLTIQRTQQEDSAVYLCASSLSIGEWETQYFGPGTRLLVL.

A few counts support this clonotype. The chain couples TRBV7-9 to TRBJ1-2; the D gene is possibly TRBD1 (5 bases). Germline V gene data show CDR1 as SEHNR and CDR2 as FQNEAQ (reference sequence). V lost 5 bases to trimming and J lost 3 bases, with 10 bases between them. The CDR3 contains 13 residues. CDR3 DNA: TGTGCCAGCAGCCGGGGGGATCACTATGGCTACACCTTC. The encoded protein is CASSRGDHYGYTF.

In its sample, this clonotype was seen a few times. The rearrangement joins TRBV2 to TRBJ2-1; the match to TRBD1 covers 7 bases. The CDR3 runs 15 residues. Per the germline V gene, CDR1 is SNHLY and CDR2 is FYNNEI. The V segment lost 7 bases and the J segment 4 bases; nucleotides outside the gene matches: 10. CDR3 bases: TGTGCCAGCACTTCGATAGGGGGCTTATACAATGAGCAGTTCTTC. This codes for CASTSIGGLYNEQFF.

This clonotype was detected a few times. CDR3 in amino acids: CASGGQPTHGYTF. The CDR3 DNA is TGTGCCAGCGGCGGACAGCCGACCCATGGCTACACCTTC. The chain uses TRBV7-2 and TRBJ1-2; maybe TRBD1 (6 bases). The V gene lost 8 bases and the J gene lost 6 bases, with 16 bases spanning the gap. CDR1 SGHTA and CDR2 FQGNSA come from the germline V gene. CDR3 length: 13 residues.

The V gene is TRBV6-5, the J gene TRBJ2-2, with TRBD2 matching over 14 bases. The CDR3 runs 17 residues. Looked up from germline, CDR1 is MNHEY and CDR2 is SVGAGI. V shed 4 bases, J shed 8 bases, and the junction held 9 bases outside the gene matches. The CDR3 sequence is CASSWGLAGAVLGELFF. CDR3 sequence (DNA): TGTGCCAGCAGTTGGGGACTAGCGGGGGCTGTGTTGGGGGAGCTGTTTTTT.

The chain employs TRBV7-2 and TRBJ1-5; no clear D gene. The CDR3 has 14 amino acids. The V end was cut by 2 bases, the J end by 11 bases, with 16 bases between. Germline lookup yields CDR1 SGHTA and CDR2 FQGNSA. The CDR3 DNA sequence: TGTGCCAGCAGCTTAAGTCCAGTGAATGGGGCCCAGCATTTT. Protein: CASSLSPVNGAQHF.

This chain connects TRBV4-3 to TRBJ2-5, with 9 bases identical to TRBD2. The V and J ends lost 0 bases and 2 bases, in that order; junction bases with no gene match: 7. CDR3 length equals 17 residues. Germline V gene lookup returns CDR1 LGHNA and CDR2 YSLEER. This chain's CDR3 is CASSQDPLAGYQETQYF. The CDR3 DNA is TGCGCCAGCAGCCAAGATCCCCTAGCGGGGTATCAAGAGACCCAGTACTTC.

At least ten counts were recorded for this clonotype. This chain connects TRBV5-6 to TRBJ1-5; 8 bases map to TRBD1. This CDR3 comprises 12 residues. Germline CDR1 is SGHDT and CDR2 is YYEEEE. V shed 4 bases, J shed 13 bases, and the junction held 7 bases outside the gene matches. This chain's CDR3 is CASSRQTGGQHF. The CDR3 DNA reads TGTGCCAGCAGCCGGCAAACAGGGGGTCAGCATTTT. The full variable domain, with the rest looked up from reference TRBV5-6 and TRBJ1-5, is DAGVTQSPTHLIKTRGQQVTLRCSPKSGHDTVSWYQQALGQGPQFIFQYYEEEERQRGNFPDRFSGHQFPNYSSELNVNALLLGDSALYLCASSRQTGGQHFGDGTRLSIL.

This clonotype was counted between two and nine times. This sequence joins TRBV6-5 and TRBJ2-1, with a weak D call TRBD1 (5 bases). The length of the CDR3 is 14 residues. CDR1 is MNHEY, CDR2 SVGAGI, per germline. V gave up 5 bases and J gave up 4 bases, with 12 bases separating them. The CDR3 loop reads CASSHQGTYNEQFF. DNA for the CDR3: TGTGCCAGCAGTCACCAGGGAACTTACAATGAGCAGTTCTTC.

This rearrangement joins TRBV10-3 to TRBJ1-2; tentative D call: TRBD1 (5 bases). Germline-derived CDR1 and CDR2 are ENHRY and SYGVKD. This CDR3 region has 13 residues. V was shortened by 11 bases and J by 5 bases, with 18 bases between the two germline ends. This chain's CDR3 is CAHRPGDGYGYTF. The CDR3 coding sequence is TGTGCCCACCGACCTGGGGACGGATATGGCTACACCTTC.

This clonotype was counted between two and nine times. The V gene is TRBV6-1, the J gene TRBJ1-3; D is ambiguous. CDR1 is MNHNS and CDR2 is SASEGT in the germline V gene. The V end was cut by 1 base, the J end by 1 base, with 8 bases between. This CDR3 spans 15 amino acids. CDR3 residues: CASSEVGFSGNTIYF. CDR3 sequence (DNA): TGTGCCAGCAGTGAAGTCGGGTTTTCTGGAAACACCATATATTTT.

Ten or more counts support this clonotype. V usage is TRBV14 and J usage is TRBJ1-6; D is undetermined. The V gene lost 2 bases and the J gene lost 7 bases, with 12 bases spanning the gap. The CDR3 covers 15 residues. Germline values: CDR1 SGHDN, CDR2 FVKESK. CDR3 region: CASSQHRGWNSPLHF. The CDR3 DNA reads TGTGCCAGCAGCCAACATCGGGGATGGAATTCACCCCTCCACTTT.